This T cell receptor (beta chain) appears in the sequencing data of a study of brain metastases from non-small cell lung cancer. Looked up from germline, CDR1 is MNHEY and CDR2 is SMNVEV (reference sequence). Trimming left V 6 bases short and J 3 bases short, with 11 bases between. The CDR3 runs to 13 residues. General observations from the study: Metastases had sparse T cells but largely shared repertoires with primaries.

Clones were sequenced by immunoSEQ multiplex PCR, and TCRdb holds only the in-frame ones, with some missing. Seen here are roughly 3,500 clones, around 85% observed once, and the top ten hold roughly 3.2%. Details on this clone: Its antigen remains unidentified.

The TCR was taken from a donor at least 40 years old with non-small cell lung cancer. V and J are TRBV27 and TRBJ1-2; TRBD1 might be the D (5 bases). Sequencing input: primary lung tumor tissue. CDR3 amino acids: CASRRAGHYGYTF. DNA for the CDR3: TGTGCCAGCAGGAGGGCAGGGCACTATGGCTACACCTTC.